The clone carrying this T cell receptor beta chain has a count of ten or more. Its specificity is not known. TCRdb reprocessed the 5' RACE reads with MiXCR, giving one entry per CDR3 protein. The table includes a few hundred thousand distinct CDR3 sequences, approximately 20% detected once. Per the germline V gene, CDR1 is SQVTM and CDR2 is ANQGSEA. V shed 6 bases and J 5 bases; nucleotides not matched to a gene: 7. The CDR3 runs to 14 residues. This record comes from a study of CD8 T cells in ankylosing spondylitis. Study outcomes and limitations: Made up of about eight highly homologous variants, a TCR beta motif appeared characteristic of ankylosing spondylitis blood.

Sequencing was carried out using blood, either unsorted or a sorted T cell fraction (not recorded which). The source of this sequence is a male donor with ankylosing spondylitis. The chain uses TRBV29-1 and TRBJ2-1; 10 nucleotides align to TRBD2. The CDR3 is CSVLTSGVDNEQFF. The CDR3 bases are TGCAGCGTCCTTACTAGCGGGGTAGACAATGAGCAGTTCTTC.